One and the same sample provided the 16 T cell receptor beta chains below, sequenced in a study of CXCR3-negative and CXCR3-positive naive CD8 T cells. General study findings and limits: CXCR3-positive naive cells carried more hydrophobic TRB CDR3s than CXCR3-negative naive cells did.

What these receptors recognize is not known. The TRB libraries of cDNA were built by UMI-labeled 5' RACE. After re-calling the 5' RACE reads, TCRdb lists one entry per CDR3 protein, DNA absent. This table lists roughly 6,800 distinct CDR3 sequences. The sequenced sample consisted of naive CXCR3+ CD8+ T cells from blood. Indicated subset: CD45RO-CCR7+CD27+CD95- naive CD8+ T cells expressing CXCR3 (TNR3+). These receptors all stem from a human donor in good health. Some clones in this sample may be carry-over from other donors' samples.

The CDR3: CASSLGTGGTQYF. The chain joins TRBV5-6 to TRBJ2-5; the D call of TRBD1 rests on TCRdb alone, since no DNA is present to check it. Germline V gene lookup returns CDR1 SGHDT and CDR2 YYEEEE. This CDR3 region has 13 residues.

Measured by frequency, this clonotype is medium-sized. This sequence joins TRBV5-5 and TRBJ2-3; TCRdb reports TRBD1, a call that lacks DNA to check it against. Germline V gene data show CDR1 as SGHKS and CDR2 as YYEKEE (reference sequence). CDR3 length: 16 residues. CDR3 in amino acids: CASSFQLGTGSDTQYF.

This clonotype counts as medium-sized by frequency. This chain connects TRBV6-5 to TRBJ2-7. This CDR3 comprises 13 residues. The germline CDR1 and CDR2 sequences are MNHEY and SVGAGI. The CDR3: CASSYADSYEQYF.

By frequency, this clonotype registers medium-sized (0.01 to 0.1%). This chain joins TRBV28 and TRBJ2-7; TCRdb's D gene call, TRBD1, goes unchecked for lack of DNA. The CDR3 covers 16 residues. Germline-derived CDR1 and CDR2 are MDHEN and SYDVKM. The CDR3 protein is CASSPVGAVRDDEQYF.

The V call is TRBV6-5, the J call TRBJ1-2; TCRdb calls TRBD1, which cannot be checked without DNA. Germline loops: CDR1 MNHEY, CDR2 SVGAGI. The CDR3 totals 15 residues. CDR3 region: CASRSPTAGHHGYTF.

This clonotype is medium-sized (0.01 to 0.1%) by frequency. The chain recombines TRBV29-1 with TRBJ1-2. Germline-derived CDR1 and CDR2 are SQVTM and ANQGSEA. The CDR3 extends over 14 amino acids. The CDR3 sequence is CSVDIQGLLSGYTF.

The J gene is TRBJ2-2, the V gene TRBV6-6; absent DNA, TCRdb's TRBD1 call cannot be checked. Germline-derived CDR1 and CDR2 are MNHNY and SVGAGI (reference sequence). The CDR3 totals 14 residues. CDR3 in amino acids: CASGTSGTGEKLFF.

The chain combines TRBV20-1 with TRBJ1-1. Germline lookup yields CDR1 DFQATT and CDR2 SNEGSKA (reference sequence). The CDR3 runs to 13 residues. Here the CDR3 reads CSASTRENTEAFF.

The chain recombines TRBV28 with TRBJ2-7; the TCRdb D gene call, TRBD1, has no DNA to confirm it. This CDR3 spans 14 amino acids. Looked up from germline, CDR1 is MDHEN and CDR2 is SYDVKM. CDR3 region: CASSLIDRGYEQYF.

This clonotype registers medium-sized (0.01 to 0.1%) by frequency. The rearrangement links TRBV18 to TRBJ2-7; TCRdb indicates TRBD1, and absent DNA this call remains unverified. The CDR3 loop spans 14 amino acids. Germline lookup yields CDR1 KGHSH and CDR2 LQKENI. CDR3 sequence: CASSTGTGGYEQYF.

This clonotype counts as medium-sized by frequency. V and J are TRBV20-1 and TRBJ2-6; there is no DNA to check the TCRdb D call of TRBD1. CDR3 length equals 16 residues. The germline V gene encodes CDR1 DFQATT and CDR2 SNEGSKA (reference sequence). CDR3 protein: CSARDLQGSGANVLTF.

V usage is TRBV25-1 and J usage is TRBJ1-1; TCRdb selects TRBD1, and the lack of DNA leaves this call unchecked. The CDR3 covers 16 residues. Germline assignment: CDR1 MGHDK and CDR2 SYGVNS. CDR3 sequence: CASSARGGTRNTEAFF.

The chain links TRBV12-3 or TRBV12-4 to TRBJ2-7. CDR3 length equals 13 residues. CDR3 region: CASSLRVFYEQYF.

This chain connects TRBV25-1 to TRBJ2-5; the D call of TRBD1 rests on TCRdb alone, since no DNA is present to check it. The CDR3 sequence is 13 residues long. Looked up from germline, CDR1 is MGHDK and CDR2 is SYGVNS. This CDR3 is CASSGQGGETQYF.

V usage is TRBV29-1 and J usage is TRBJ2-1; with no DNA, the TCRdb D assignment of TRBD1 cannot be verified. The CDR3 length is 15 residues. CDR1 is SQVTM, CDR2 ANQGSEA, per germline. This CDR3 is CTVQGTGGVYDEQFF.

The genes are TRBV4-1 and TRBJ2-1; TCRdb returns TRBD1, unconfirmable since there is no DNA. Germline loops: CDR1 MGHRA, CDR2 YSYEKL. This CDR3 region has 16 residues. CDR3 loop: CASSLYLEAGNNEQFF.